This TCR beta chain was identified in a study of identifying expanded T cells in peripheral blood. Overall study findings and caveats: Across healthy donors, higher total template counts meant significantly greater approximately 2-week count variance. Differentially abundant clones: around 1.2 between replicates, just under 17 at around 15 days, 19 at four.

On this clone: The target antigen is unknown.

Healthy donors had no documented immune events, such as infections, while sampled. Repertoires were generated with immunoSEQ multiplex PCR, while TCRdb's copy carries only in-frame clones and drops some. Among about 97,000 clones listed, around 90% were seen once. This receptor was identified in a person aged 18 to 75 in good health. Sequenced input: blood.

For the CDR3, the DNA is TGTGCCAGTAGTTTCGAAGGTGGCGAGCAGTACTTC. It translates to CASSFEGGEQYF. J is TRBJ2-7 and V is TRBV19; D call uncertain. Trimming removed 5 bases at V and 6 bases at J, with 11 bases between. The germline V gene encodes CDR1 LNHDA and CDR2 SQIVND (reference sequence). The CDR3 is 12 amino acids.